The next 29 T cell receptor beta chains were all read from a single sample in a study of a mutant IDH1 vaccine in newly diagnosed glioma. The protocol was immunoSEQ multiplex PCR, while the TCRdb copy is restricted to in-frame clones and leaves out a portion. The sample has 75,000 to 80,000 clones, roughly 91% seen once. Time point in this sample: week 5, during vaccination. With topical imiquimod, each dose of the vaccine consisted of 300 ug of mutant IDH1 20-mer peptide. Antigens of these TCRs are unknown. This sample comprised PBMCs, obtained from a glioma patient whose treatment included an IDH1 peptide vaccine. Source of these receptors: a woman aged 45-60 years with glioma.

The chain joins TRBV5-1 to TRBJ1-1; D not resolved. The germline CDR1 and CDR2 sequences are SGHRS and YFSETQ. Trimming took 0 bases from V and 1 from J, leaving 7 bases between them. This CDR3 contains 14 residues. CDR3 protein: CASSLEHPNTEAFF. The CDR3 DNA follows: TGCGCCAGCAGCTTGGAACACCCGAACACTGAAGCTTTCTTT.

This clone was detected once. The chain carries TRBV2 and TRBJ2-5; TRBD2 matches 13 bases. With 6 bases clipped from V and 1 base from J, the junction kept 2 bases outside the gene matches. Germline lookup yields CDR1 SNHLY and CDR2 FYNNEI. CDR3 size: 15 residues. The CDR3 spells CASSGTSGTQETQYF. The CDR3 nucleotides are TGTGCCAGCAGCGGGACTAGCGGGACCCAAGAGACCCAGTACTTC.

CDR3 in amino acids: CASTLGMQYF. In DNA, the CDR3 is TGTGCCAGCACTCTTGGGATGCAGTACTTC. This chain joins TRBV6-4 and TRBJ2-7, with D hard to call. V lost 7 bases and J lost 9, with 10 bases in between. This CDR3 is 10 amino acids long. Germline V CDR1 and CDR2: MRHNA, SNTAGT.

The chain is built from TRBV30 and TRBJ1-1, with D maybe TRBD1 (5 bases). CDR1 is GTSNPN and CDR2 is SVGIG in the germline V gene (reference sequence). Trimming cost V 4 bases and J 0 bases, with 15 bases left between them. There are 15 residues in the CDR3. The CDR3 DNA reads TGTGCCTGGACCCATCTGGGGCTCATGAACACTGAAGCTTTCTTT. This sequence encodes CAWTHLGLMNTEAFF.

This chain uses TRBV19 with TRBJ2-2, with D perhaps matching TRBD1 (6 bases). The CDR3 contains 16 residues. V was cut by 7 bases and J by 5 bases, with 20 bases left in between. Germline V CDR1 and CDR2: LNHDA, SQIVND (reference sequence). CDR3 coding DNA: TGTGCCAGTACTCCACAGGGAGTGTTTGGAACCGGGGAGCTGTTTTTT. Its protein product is CASTPQGVFGTGELFF.

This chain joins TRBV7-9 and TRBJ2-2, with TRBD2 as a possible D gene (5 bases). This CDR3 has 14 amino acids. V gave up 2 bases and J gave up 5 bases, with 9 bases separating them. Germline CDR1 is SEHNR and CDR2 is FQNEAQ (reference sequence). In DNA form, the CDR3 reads TGTGCCAGCAGCTTACTGGGAGCGACCGGGGAGCTGTTTTTT. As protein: CASSLLGATGELFF.

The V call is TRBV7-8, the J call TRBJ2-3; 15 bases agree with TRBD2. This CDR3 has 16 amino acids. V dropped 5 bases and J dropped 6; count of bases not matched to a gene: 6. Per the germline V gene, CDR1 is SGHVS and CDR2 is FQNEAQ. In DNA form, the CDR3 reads TGTGCCAGCAGCGTGGGACTAGCGGGAGGTGTGGATACGCAGTATTTT. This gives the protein CASSVGLAGGVDTQYF.

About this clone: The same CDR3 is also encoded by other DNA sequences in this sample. CDR3 DNA: TGTGCCAGCAGTTCTATCTACGAGCAGTACTTC. Translation: CASSSIYEQYF. This chain connects TRBV28 to TRBJ2-7; D gene ambiguous. V lost 4 bases, J lost 3 bases, and 4 bases lay in between. This CDR3 spans 11 amino acids. The germline V gene encodes CDR1 MDHEN and CDR2 SYDVKM.

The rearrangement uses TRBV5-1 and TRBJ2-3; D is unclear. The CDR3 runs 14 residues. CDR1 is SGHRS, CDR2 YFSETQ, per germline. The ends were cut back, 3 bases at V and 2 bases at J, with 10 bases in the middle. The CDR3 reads CASSSLRLTDTQYF. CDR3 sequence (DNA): TGCGCCAGCAGCTCTTTGCGGCTCACAGATACGCAGTATTTT.

The CDR3 loop is CASGVSGGNNEQFF. The CDR3 DNA is TGCGCCAGCGGCGTCTCGGGAGGGAACAATGAGCAGTTCTTC. The V call is TRBV10-2, the J call TRBJ2-1, with 8 bases identical to TRBD2. Germline values: CDR1 WSHSY, CDR2 SAAADI. J lost 5 bases, V lost 8 bases, and 8 bases had no gene match. The CDR3 spans 14 residues.

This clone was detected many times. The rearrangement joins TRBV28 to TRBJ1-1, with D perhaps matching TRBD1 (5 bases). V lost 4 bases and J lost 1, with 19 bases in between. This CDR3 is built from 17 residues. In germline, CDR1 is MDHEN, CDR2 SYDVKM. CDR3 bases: TGTGCCAGCAGTTCGTTTGCCGGGCAGGGAAAGAACACTGAAGCTTTCTTT. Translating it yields CASSSFAGQGKNTEAFF.

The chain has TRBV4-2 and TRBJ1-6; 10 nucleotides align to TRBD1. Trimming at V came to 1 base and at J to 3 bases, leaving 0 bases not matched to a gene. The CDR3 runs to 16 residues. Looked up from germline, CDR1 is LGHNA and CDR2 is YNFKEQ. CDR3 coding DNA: TGTGCCAGCAGCCAAGGGGACAGGGGCTATAATTCACCCCTCCACTTT. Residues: CASSQGDRGYNSPLHF.

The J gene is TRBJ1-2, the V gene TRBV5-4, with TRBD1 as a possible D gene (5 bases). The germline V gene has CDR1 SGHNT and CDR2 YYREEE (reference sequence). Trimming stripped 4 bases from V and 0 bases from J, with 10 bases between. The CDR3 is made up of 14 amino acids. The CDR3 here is CASSHRQSNYGYTF. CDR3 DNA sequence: TGTGCCAGCAGCCATCGACAGTCTAACTATGGCTACACCTTC.

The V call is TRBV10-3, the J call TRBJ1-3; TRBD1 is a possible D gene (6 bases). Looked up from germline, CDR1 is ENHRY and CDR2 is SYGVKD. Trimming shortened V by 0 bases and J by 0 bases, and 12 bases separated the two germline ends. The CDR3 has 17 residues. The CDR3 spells CAISESTGFPSGNTIYF. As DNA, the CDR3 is TGTGCCATCAGTGAGTCGACAGGTTTTCCCTCTGGAAACACCATATATTTT.

CDR3: CASSQDLGMNTEAFF. In DNA, the CDR3 is TGCGCCAGCAGCCAAGATCTGGGGATGAACACTGAAGCTTTCTTT. V and J are TRBV4-1 and TRBJ1-1; D not resolved. Deletions cut 0 bases from V and 0 bases from J, with 8 bases between. CDR1 and CDR2 from the germline V gene are MGHRA and YSYEKL. This CDR3 is built from 15 residues.

The CDR3 region has the DNA TGTGCCAGCAGCGACCGGGACAGGGGGACTCATCAGCCCCAGCATTTT. It specifies CASSDRDRGTHQPQHF. The chain employs TRBV7-2 and TRBJ1-5, with 11 bases aligning to TRBD1. Germline V gene sequence: CDR1 SGHTA, CDR2 FQGNSA. This CDR3 is built from 16 residues. Trimming took 5 bases from V and 5 from J; bases not matched to a gene: 8.

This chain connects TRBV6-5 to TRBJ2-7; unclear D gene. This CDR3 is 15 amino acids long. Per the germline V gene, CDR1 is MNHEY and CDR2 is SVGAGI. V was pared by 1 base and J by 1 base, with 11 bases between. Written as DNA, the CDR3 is TGTGCCAGCAGTTACTTGGGCAACCCATCCTACGAGCAGTACTTC. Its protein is CASSYLGNPSYEQYF.

This chain's CDR3 is CASSLERPNTEAFF. Here the CDR3 DNA reads TGCGCCAGCAGCTTGGAGCGGCCGAACACTGAAGCTTTCTTT. This chain joins TRBV5-1 and TRBJ1-1; D is unresolved. V was clipped by 0 bases and J by 1 base, with 7 bases between them. The CDR3 is made up of 14 amino acids. Germline V gene lookup returns CDR1 SGHRS and CDR2 YFSETQ.

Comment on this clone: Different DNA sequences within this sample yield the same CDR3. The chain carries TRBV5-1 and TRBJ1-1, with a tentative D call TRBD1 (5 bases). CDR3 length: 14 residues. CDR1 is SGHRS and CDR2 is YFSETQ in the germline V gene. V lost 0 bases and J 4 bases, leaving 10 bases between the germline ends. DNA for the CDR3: TGCGCCAGCAGCTTGGCTGGGGGTCCCACTGAAGCTTTCTTT. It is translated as CASSLAGGPTEAFF. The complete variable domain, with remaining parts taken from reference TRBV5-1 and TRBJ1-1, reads KAGVTQTPRYLIKTRGQQVTLSCSPISGHRSVSWYQQTPGQGLQFLFEYFSETQRNKGNFPGRFSGRQFSNSRSEMNVSTLELGDSALYLCASSLAGGPTEAFFGQGTRLTVV.

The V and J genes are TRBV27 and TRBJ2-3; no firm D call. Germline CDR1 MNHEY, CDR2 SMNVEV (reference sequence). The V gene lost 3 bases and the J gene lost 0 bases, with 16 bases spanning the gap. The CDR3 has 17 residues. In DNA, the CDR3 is TGTGCCAGCAGTTTTTTTCCCCCGGCGGCTAGCACAGATACGCAGTATTTT. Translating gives CASSFFPPAASTDTQYF.

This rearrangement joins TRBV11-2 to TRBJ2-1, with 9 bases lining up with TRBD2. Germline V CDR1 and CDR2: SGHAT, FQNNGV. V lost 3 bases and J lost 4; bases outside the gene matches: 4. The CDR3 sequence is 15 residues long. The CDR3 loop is CASSLRTSVYNEQFF. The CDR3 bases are TGTGCCAGCAGCTTGAGGACTAGCGTTTACAATGAGCAGTTCTTC.

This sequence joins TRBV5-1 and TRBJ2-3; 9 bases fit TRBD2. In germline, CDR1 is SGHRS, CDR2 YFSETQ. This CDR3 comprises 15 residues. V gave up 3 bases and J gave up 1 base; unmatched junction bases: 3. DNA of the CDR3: TGCGCCAGCAGCTCCTTAGCGGGAGGCACAGATACGCAGTATTTT. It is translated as CASSSLAGGTDTQYF.

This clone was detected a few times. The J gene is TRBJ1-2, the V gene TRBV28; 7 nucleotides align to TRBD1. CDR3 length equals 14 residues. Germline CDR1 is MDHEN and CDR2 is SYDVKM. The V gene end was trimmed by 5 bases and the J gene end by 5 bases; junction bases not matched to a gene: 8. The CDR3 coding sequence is TGTGCCAGCAGTCTCCGACAGGGACCATATGGCTACACCTTC. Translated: CASSLRQGPYGYTF.

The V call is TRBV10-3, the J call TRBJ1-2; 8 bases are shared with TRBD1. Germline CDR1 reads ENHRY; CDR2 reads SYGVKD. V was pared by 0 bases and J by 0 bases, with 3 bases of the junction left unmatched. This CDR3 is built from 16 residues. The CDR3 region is CAISESTQGANYGYTF. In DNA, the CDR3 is TGTGCCATCAGTGAGTCCACACAGGGGGCTAACTATGGCTACACCTTC.

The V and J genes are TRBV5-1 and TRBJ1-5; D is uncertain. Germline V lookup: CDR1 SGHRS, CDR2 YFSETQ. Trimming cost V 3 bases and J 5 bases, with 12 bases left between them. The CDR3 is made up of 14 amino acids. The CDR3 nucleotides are TGCGCCAGCAGCTCGGGAGTCCGGGATCAGCCCCAGCATTTT. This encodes CASSSGVRDQPQHF.

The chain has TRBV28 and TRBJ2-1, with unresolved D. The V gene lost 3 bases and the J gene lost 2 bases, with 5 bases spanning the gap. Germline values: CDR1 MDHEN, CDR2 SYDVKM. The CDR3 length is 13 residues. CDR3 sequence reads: CASSLAPYNEQFF. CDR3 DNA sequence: TGTGCCAGCAGTTTGGCCCCCTACAATGAGCAGTTCTTC. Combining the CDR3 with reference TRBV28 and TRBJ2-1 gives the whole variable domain DVKVTQSSRYLVKRTGEKVFLECVQDMDHENMFWYRQDPGLGLRLIYFSYDVKMKEKGDIPEGYSVSREKKERFSLILESASTNQTSMYLCASSLAPYNEQFFGPGTRLTVL.

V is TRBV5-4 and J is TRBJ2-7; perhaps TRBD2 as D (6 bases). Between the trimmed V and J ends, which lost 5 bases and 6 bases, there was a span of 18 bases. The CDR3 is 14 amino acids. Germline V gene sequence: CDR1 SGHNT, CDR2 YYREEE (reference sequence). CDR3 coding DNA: TGTGCCAGCAGGCTAGGAGGGAGCGTGGGCGAGCAGTACTTC. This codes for CASRLGGSVGEQYF.

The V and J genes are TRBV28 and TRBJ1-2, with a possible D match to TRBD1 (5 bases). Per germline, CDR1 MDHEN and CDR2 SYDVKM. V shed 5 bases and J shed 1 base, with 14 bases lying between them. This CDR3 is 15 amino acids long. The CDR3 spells CASSPPGTLNYGYTF. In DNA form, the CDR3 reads TGTGCCAGCAGTCCACCAGGGACCCTTAACTATGGCTACACCTTC.

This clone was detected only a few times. The CDR3 region has the DNA TGTGCCAGCAGCCCCCACAAGGCGAACACTGAAGCTTTCTTT. Translation: CASSPHKANTEAFF. The chain recombines TRBV7-8 with TRBJ1-1; D not certain. The CDR3 contains 14 residues. Trimming left V 5 bases short and J 1 base short, with 11 bases between. Looked up from germline, CDR1 is SGHVS and CDR2 is FQNEAQ.